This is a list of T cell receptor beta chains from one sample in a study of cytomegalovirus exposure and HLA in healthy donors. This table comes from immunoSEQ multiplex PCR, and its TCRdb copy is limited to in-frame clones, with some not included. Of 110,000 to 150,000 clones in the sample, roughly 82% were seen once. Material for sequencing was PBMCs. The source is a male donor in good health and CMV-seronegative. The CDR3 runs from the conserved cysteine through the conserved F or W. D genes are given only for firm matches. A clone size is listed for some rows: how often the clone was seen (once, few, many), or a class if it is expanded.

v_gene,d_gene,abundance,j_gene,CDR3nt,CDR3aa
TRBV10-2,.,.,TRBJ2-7,TGCGCCAGCAGTGGACGAGACAGTAGCTACGAGCAGTACTTC,CASSGRDSSYEQYF
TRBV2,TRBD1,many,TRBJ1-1,TGTGCCAGCTCGGGGCCAGGGGGCTTGACGAACACTGAAGCTTTCTTT,CASSGPGGLTNTEAFF
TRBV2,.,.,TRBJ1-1,TGTGCCAGCAGCCCCCTAGCCTTCATGAACACTGAAGCTTTCTTT,CASSPLAFMNTEAFF
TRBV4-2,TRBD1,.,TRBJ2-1,TGTGCCAGCAGCCAAGCCGGGACAGGGGACAATGAGCAGTTCTTC,CASSQAGTGDNEQFF
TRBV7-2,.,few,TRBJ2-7,TGTGCCAGCAGCTTAAACCCTGGGAGGTGGGAGTACTTC,CASSLNPGRWEYF
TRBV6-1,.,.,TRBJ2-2,TGTGCCAGCAGTACCGGGGAGAGCACCGGGGAGCTGTTTTTT,CASSTGESTGELFF
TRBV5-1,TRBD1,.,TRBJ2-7,TGCGCCAGCAGCGCGGACAGGGACTCCTACGAGCAGTACTTC,CASSADRDSYEQYF
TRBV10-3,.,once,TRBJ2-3,TGTGCCATCAGTGAGTCCTGGACTAGGGGGGACACAGATACGCAGTATTTT,CAISESWTRGDTDTQYF
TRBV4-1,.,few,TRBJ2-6,TGCGCCAGCAGCCAAGGAATAGGGGGCTCTGGGGCCAACGTCCTGACTTTC,CASSQGIGGSGANVLTF
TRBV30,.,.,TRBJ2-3,TGTGCCTGGAGTCGGGGGAGTCAGCCAGATACGCAGTATTTT,CAWSRGSQPDTQYF
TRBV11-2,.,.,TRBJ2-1,TGTGCCAGCAGCCCACCCGGTCTTGAGCAGTTCTTC,CASSPPGLEQFF
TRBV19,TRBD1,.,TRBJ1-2,TGTGCCAGTAGTCCCCGGGACAGAAATGGCTACACCTTC,CASSPRDRNGYTF
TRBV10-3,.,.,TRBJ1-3,TGTGCCATCAGGGCAGGGCCTGGAAACACCATATATTTT,CAIRAGPGNTIYF
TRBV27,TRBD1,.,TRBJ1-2,TGTGCCAGCAGAACCGGGACAGGGGTCTTCGATGGCTACACCTTC,CASRTGTGVFDGYTF
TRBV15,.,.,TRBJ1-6,TGTGCCACCAGCAGCAGACAGTCTCTGAATTCACCCCTCCACTTT,CATSSRQSLNSPLHF
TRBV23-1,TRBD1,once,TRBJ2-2,TGCGCCAGCAGTCAATCGATGTGGGACAGGGCCTTTGAGGACACCGGGGAGCTGTTTTTT,CASSQSMWDRAFEDTGELFF
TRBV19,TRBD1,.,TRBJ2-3,TGTGCCAGTAGTACGGACAGGGGGCAGGCGGATACGCAGTATTTT,CASSTDRGQADTQYF
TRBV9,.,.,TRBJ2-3,TGTGCCAGCGAGGTATACACAGATACGCAGTATTTT,CASEVYTDTQYF
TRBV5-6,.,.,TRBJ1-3,TGTGCCAGCAGCTTTATACAGGGCTCTGGAAACACCATATATTTT,CASSFIQGSGNTIYF
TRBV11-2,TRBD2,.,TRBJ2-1,TGTGCCAGCAGCTTTGGGACTAGCAATGACGAGCAGTTCTTC,CASSFGTSNDEQFF
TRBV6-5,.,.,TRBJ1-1,TGTGCCAGCAGTTACTCGAGGGGGATGAACACTGAAGCTTTCTTT,CASSYSRGMNTEAFF
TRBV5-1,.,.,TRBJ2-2,TGCGCCAGCAGCACCATGGTCGCGGTGAACACCGGGGAGCTGTTTTTT,CASSTMVAVNTGELFF
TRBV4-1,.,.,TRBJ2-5,TGCGCCAGCAGCCAAGTATTATCGGGTAGTAGGGAGACCCAGTACTTC,CASSQVLSGSRETQYF
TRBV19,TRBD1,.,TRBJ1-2,TGTGCCAGTAGTATGACAGGGGCGGGGTATGGCTACACCTTC,CASSMTGAGYGYTF
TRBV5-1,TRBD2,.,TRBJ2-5,TGCGCCAGCAGCTACGGACTAGCGGGGCTGGAGACCCAGTACTTC,CASSYGLAGLETQYF
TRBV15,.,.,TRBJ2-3,TGTGCCACCAGCCATCGAGGGGGATTAAGCACAGATACGCAGTATTTT,CATSHRGGLSTDTQYF
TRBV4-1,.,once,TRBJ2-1,TGCGCCAGCAGCCAAGGAGGCGCGCGGTCCTCCTACAATGAGCAGTTCTTC,CASSQGGARSSYNEQFF
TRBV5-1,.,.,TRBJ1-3,TGCGCCAGCAGCTGGACTACGGGGGTAACTGGAAACACCATATATTTT,CASSWTTGVTGNTIYF
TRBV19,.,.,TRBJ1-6,TGTGCCAGTAGTAATACGGACAGCTCCTATAATTCACCCCTCCACTTT,CASSNTDSSYNSPLHF
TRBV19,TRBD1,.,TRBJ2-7,TGTGCCAGTAGTGCCTCCGCCGGGACAGTCTACGAGCAGTACTTC,CASSASAGTVYEQYF
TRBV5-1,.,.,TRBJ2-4,TGCGCCAGCAGCTCTTCCGGGAAGGTTAACACTCAGTACTTC,CASSSSGKVNTQYF
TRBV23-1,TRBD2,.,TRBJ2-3,TGCGCCAACCCGCAGGCTAGCGGGGGGGAGAGCACAGATACGCAGTATTTT,CANPQASGGESTDTQYF
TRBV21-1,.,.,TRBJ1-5,TGTGCCAGCAGCACCGGCAGGCGTTACAATCAGCCCCAGCATTTT,CASSTGRRYNQPQHF
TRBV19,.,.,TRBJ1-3,TGTGCCAGTAGACCCCTCGGGGGGTCCGGAAACACCATATATTTT,CASRPLGGSGNTIYF
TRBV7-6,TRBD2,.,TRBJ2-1,TGTGCCAGCAGCGTTAGCGGGGGGCCTCGGGAGGAGCAGTTCTTC,CASSVSGGPREEQFF
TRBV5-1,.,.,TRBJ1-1,TGCGCCAGCAGCTTGGAGCAGGGTAGGGTCCCTGAAGCTTTCTTT,CASSLEQGRVPEAFF
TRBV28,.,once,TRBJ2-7,TGTGCCAGCAGTTTATCACGGCGCCGGGGGCAGTACTTC,CASSLSRRRGQYF
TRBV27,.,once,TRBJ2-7,TGTGCCAGCAGTATAGGTTCGGGATACGAGCAGTACTTC,CASSIGSGYEQYF
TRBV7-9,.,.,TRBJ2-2,TGTGCCAGCAGCCCCTCCCTTACCGGGGAGCTGTTTTTT,CASSPSLTGELFF
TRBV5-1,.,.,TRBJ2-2,TGCGCCAGCAGCTTGCCAGGACTGCCGAACACCGGGGAGCTGTTTTTT,CASSLPGLPNTGELFF
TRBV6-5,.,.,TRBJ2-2,TGTGCCAGCAGTCTACTCGGGGGGCGGGCCGGGGAGCTGTTTTTT,CASSLLGGRAGELFF
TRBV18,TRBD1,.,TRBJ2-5,TGTGCCAGCTCACCGTTCGGGACAGGGGATCAAGAGACCCAGTACTTC,CASSPFGTGDQETQYF
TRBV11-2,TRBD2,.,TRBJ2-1,TGTGCCAGCAGCTTAGGACTAGCGGCCTCCTACAATGAGCAGTTCTTC,CASSLGLAASYNEQFF
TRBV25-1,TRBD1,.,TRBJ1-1,TGTGCCAGCAGTGATTGGACAGGGGGCAACACTGAAGCTTTCTTT,CASSDWTGGNTEAFF
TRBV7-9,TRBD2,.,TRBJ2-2,TGTGCCAGCAGCGCCCGACTAGCTAAGAACACCGGGGAGCTGTTTTTT,CASSARLAKNTGELFF
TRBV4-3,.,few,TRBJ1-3,TGCGCCAGCAGCCAAGACAGCTCTGGAAACACCATATATTTT,CASSQDSSGNTIYF
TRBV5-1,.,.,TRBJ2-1,TGCGCCAGCAGCTTGGACGGGGAGCAGTTCTTC,CASSLDGEQFF
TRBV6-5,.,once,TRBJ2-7,TGTGCCAGCGCGCCCCTCGAGGGAAGAACCTACGAGCAGTACTTC,CASAPLEGRTYEQYF
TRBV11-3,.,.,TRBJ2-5,TGTGCCAGCAGCTTAGGTATCGGGGTCTTCGAGACCCAGTACTTC,CASSLGIGVFETQYF
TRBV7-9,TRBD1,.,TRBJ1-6,TGTGCCAGCAGCTTGGGACAGGGCGCAAATTCACCCCTCCACTTT,CASSLGQGANSPLHF
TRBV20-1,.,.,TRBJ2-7,TGCAGTGCTAGAGATGCGAGCGTGCAGTACTTC,CSARDASVQYF
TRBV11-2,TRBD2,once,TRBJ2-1,TGTGCCAGCAGCTTTAGCGGGGGGGCTCGGAATGAGCAGTTCTTC,CASSFSGGARNEQFF
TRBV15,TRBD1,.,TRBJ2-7,TGTGCCACCAGCCGCGACAGGGGAGTGGTCTACGAGCAGTACTTC,CATSRDRGVVYEQYF
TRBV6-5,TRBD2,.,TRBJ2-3,TGTGCCAGCAGCCCACTAGCGGGTTCCACAGATACGCAGTATTTT,CASSPLAGSTDTQYF